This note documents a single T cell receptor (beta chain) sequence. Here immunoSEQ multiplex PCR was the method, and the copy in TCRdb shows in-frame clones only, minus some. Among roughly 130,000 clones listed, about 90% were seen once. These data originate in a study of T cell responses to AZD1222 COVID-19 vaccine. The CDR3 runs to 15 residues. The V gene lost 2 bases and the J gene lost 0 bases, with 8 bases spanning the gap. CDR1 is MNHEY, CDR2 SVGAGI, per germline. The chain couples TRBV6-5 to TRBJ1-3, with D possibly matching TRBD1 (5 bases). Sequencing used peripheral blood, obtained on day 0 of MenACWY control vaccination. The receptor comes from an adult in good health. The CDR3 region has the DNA TGTGCCAGCAGTTACAGGGGATACTCTGGAAACACCATATATTTT. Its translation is CASSYRGYSGNTIYF.